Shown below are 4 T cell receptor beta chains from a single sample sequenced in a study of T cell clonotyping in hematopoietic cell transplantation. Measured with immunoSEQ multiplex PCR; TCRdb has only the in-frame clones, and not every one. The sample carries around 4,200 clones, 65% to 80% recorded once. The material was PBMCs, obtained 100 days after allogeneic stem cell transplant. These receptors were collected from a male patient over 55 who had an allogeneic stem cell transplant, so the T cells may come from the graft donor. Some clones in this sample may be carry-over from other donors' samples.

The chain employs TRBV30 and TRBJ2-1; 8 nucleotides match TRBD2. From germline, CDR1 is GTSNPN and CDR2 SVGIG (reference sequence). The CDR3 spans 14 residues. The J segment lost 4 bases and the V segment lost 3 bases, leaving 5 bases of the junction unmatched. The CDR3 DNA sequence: TGTGCCTGGAGACAGGCGGGAGGATACAATGAGCAGTTCTTC. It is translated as CAWRQAGGYNEQFF.

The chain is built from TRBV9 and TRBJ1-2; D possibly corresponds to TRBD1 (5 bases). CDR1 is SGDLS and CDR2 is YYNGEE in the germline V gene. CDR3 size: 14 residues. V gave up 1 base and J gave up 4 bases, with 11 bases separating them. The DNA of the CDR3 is TGTGCCAGCAGCGTAATCGACAGCTCCTATGGCTACACCTTC. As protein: CASSVIDSSYGYTF.

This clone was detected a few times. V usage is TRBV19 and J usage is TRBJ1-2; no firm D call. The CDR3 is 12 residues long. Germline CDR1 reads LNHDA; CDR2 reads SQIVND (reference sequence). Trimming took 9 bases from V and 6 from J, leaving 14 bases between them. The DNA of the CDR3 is TGTGCCAGCCTTTATGCCCCCGATGGCTACACCTTC. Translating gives CASLYAPDGYTF.

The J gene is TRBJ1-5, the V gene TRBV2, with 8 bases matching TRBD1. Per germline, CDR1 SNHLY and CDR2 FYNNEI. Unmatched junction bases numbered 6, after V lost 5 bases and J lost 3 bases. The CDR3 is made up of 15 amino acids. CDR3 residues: CASSISGGLNQPQHF. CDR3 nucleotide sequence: TGTGCCAGCAGTATCTCAGGGGGCCTCAATCAGCCCCAGCATTTT.